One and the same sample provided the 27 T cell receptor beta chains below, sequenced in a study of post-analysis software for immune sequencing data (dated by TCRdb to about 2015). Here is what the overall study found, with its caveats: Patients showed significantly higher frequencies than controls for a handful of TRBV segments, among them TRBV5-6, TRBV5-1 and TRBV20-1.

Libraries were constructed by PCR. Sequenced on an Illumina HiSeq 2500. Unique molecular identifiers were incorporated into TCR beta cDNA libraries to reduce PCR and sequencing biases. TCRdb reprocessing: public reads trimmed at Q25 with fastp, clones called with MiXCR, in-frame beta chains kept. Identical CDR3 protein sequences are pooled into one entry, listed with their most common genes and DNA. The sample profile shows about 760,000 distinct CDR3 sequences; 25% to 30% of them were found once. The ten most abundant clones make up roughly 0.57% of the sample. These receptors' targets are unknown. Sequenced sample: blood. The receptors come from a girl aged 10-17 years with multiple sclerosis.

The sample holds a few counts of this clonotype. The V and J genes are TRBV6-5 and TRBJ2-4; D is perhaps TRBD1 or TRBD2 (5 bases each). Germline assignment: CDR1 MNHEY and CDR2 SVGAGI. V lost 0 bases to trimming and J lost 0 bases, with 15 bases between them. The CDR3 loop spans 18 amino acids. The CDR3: CASSYSINRDPAKNIQYF. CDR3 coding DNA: TGTGCCAGCAGTTACTCAATTAACCGGGACCCAGCCAAAAACATTCAGTACTTC.

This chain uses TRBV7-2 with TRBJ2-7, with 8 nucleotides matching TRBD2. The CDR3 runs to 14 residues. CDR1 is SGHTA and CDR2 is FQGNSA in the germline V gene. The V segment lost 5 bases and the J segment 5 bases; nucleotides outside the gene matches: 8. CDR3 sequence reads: CASSVGGRRNEQYF. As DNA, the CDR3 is TGTGCCAGCAGCGTGGGCGGGAGGAGGAACGAGCAGTACTTC.

CDR3 sequence reads: CASSYEEGRADTQYF. The DNA for the CDR3 is TGTGCCAGCAGTTACGAGGAGGGGAGGGCAGATACGCAGTATTTT. The V gene is TRBV6-5, the J gene TRBJ2-3; 7 nucleotides agree with TRBD2. Unmatched junction bases numbered 6, after V lost 2 bases and J lost 4 bases. Germline V CDR1 and CDR2: MNHEY, SVGAGI. The CDR3 runs 15 residues.

CDR3 DNA sequence: TGTGCCAGCAGTCCCAGCGGGAACTTACCCTACGAGCAGTACTTC. Amino acids: CASSPSGNLPYEQYF. The chain uses TRBV7-2 and TRBJ2-7, with 7 positions matching TRBD2. This CDR3 is 15 amino acids long. Trimming took 6 bases from V and 2 from J; bases not matched to a gene: 10. CDR1 is SGHTA, CDR2 FQGNSA, per germline.

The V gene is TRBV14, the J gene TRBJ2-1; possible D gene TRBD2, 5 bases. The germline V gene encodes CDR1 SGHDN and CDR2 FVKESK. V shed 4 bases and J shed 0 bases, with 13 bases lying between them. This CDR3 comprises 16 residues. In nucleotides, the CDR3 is TGTGCCAGCAGCCCCTTTGAGGGCTTCTCCTACAATGAGCAGTTCTTC. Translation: CASSPFEGFSYNEQFF. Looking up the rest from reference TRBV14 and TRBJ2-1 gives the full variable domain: EAGVTQFPSHSVIEKGQTVTLRCDPISGHDNLYWYRRVMGKEIKFLLHFVKESKQDESGMPNNRFLAERTGGTYSTLKVQPAELEDSGVYFCASSPFEGFSYNEQFFGPGTRLTVL.

The CDR3 sequence: CASSGAGPNTGELFF. The CDR3 DNA reads as TGTGCCAGCTCCGGGGCGGGACCCAACACCGGGGAGCTGTTTTTT. The V call is TRBV18, the J call TRBJ2-2; tentatively, D is TRBD2 (6 bases). Germline values: CDR1 KGHSH, CDR2 LQKENI. The length of the CDR3 is 15 residues. With 6 bases removed from V and 2 bases from J, the gap between germline ends came to 13 bases.

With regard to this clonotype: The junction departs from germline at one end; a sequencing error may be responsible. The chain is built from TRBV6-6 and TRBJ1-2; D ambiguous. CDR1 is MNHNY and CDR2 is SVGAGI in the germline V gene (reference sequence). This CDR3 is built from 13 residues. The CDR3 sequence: CASSYPDLGGCTF. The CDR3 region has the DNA TGTGCCAGCAGTTACCCCGATTTGGGTGGCTGCACCTTC.

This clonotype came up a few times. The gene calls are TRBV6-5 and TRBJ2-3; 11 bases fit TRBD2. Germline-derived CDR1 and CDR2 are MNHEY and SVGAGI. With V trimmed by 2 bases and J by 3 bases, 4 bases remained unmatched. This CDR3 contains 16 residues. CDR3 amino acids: CASSYATSGTTDTQYF. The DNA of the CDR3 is TGTGCCAGCAGTTACGCGACTAGCGGGACTACAGATACGCAGTATTTT.

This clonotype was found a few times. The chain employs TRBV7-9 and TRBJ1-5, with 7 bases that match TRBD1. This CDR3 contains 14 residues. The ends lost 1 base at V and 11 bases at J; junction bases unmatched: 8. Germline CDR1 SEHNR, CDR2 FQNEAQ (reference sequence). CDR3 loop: CASSLGTGTRAQHF. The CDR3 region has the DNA TGTGCCAGCAGCTTAGGGACAGGCACGCGTGCCCAGCATTTT.

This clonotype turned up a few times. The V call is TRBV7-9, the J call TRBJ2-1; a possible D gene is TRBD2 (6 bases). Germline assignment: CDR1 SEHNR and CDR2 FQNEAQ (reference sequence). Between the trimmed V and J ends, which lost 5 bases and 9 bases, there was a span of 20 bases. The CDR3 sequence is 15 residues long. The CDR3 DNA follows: TGTGCCAGCAGCCCCCCCGGCGGGGAAATGGTTGAGCAGTTCTTC. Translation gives CASSPPGGEMVEQFF.

The CDR3 protein is CSAPPLAGGMADEQFF. As DNA, the CDR3 is TGCAGTGCTCCTCCCCTAGCGGGAGGAATGGCCGATGAGCAGTTCTTC. The J gene is TRBJ2-1, the V gene TRBV20-1; the match to TRBD2 covers 11 bases. CDR1 is DFQATT and CDR2 is SNEGSKA in the germline V gene (reference sequence). The V segment lost 5 bases and the J segment 8 bases; nucleotides outside the gene matches: 14. The CDR3 totals 16 residues.

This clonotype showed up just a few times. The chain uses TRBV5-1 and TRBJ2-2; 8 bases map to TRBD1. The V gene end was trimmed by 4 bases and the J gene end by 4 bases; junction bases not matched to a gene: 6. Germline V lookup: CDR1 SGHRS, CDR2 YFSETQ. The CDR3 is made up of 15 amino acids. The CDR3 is CASSRDRLRTGELFF. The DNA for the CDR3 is TGCGCCAGCAGCCGGGACAGGCTCCGCACCGGGGAGCTGTTTTTT.

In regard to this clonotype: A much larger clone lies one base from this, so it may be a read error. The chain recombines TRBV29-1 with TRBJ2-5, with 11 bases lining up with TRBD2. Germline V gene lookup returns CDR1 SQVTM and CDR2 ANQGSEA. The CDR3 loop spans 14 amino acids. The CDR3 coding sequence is TGCAGCGCCCCCGGGACTAGCGGACAAGAGACCCGGTACTTC. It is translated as CSAPGTSGQETRYF.

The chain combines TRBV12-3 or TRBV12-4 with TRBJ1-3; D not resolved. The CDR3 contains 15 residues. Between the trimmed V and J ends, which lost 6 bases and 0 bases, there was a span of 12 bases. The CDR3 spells CASSQSGSSGNTIYF. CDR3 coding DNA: TGTGCCAGCAGCCAGAGTGGCAGCTCTGGAAACACCATATATTTT.

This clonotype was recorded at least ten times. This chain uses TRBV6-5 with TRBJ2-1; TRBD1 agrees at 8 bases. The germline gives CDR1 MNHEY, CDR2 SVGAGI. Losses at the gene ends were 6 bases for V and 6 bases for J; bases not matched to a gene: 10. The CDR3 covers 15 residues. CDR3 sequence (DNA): TGTGCCAGCAGAGACAGGGGAGTGGGGGCCAATGAGCAGTTCTTC. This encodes CASRDRGVGANEQFF.

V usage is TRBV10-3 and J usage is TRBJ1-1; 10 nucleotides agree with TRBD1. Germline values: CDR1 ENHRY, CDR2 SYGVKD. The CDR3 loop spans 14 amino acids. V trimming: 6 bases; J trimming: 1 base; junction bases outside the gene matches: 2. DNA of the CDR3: TGTGCCATCAGGGGGACAGGGGAGAACACTGAAGCTTTCTTT. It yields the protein CAIRGTGENTEAFF.

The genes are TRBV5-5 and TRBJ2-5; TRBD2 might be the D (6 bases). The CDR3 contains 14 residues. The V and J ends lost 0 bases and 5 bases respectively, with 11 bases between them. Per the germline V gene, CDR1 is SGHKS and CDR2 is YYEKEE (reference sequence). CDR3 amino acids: CASSLAEGRETQYF. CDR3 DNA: TGTGCCAGCAGCTTGGCGGAGGGCCGGGAGACCCAGTACTTC.

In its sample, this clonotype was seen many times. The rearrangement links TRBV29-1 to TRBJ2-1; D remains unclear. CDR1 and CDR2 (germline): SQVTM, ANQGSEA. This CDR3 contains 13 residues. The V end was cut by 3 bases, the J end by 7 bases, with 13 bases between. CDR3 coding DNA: TGCAGCGTTGACCTCATTGTGGGGAATGAGCAGTTCTTC. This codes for CSVDLIVGNEQFF.

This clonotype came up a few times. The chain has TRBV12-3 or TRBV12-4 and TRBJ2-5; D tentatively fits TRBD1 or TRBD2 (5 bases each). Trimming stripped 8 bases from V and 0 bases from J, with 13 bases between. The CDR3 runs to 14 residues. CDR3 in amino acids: CASGGVGYQETQYF. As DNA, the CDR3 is TGTGCCAGCGGGGGAGTCGGGTACCAAGAGACCCAGTACTTC.

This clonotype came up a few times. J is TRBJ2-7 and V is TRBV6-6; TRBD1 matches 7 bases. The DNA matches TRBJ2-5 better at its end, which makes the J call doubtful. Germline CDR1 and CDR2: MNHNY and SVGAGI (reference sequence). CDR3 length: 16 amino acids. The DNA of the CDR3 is TGTGCCAGCAGTTACTCGATGAACAGGGGCGCAGAGACCCAGTACTTC. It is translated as CASSYSMNRGAETQYF.

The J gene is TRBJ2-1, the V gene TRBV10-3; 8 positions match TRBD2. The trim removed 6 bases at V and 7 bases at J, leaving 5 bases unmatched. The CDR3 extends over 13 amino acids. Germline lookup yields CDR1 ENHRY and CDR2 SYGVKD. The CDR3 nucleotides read TGTGCCATCAGGAGCGGGAGTAGGAATGAGCAGTTCTTC. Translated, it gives CAIRSGSRNEQFF.

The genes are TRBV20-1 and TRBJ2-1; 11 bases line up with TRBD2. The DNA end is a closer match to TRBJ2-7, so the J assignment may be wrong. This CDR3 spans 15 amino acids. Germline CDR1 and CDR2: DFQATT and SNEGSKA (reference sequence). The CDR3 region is CSAGPSGRPYNEQYF. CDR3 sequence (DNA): TGCAGTGCTGGGCCTAGCGGGAGGCCCTACAATGAGCAGTACTTC.

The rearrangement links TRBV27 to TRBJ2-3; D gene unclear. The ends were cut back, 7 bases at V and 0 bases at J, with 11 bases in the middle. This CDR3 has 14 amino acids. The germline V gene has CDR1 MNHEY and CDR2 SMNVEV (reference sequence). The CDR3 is CASTSPSSTDTQYF. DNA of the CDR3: TGTGCCAGCACCTCGCCTTCCAGCACAGATACGCAGTATTTT.

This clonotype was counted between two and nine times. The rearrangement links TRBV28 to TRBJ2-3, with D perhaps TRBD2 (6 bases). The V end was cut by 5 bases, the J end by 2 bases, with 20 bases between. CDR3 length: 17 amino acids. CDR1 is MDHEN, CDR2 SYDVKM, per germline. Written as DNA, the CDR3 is TGTGCCAGCAGTCCCGTGGAGGGCCGGGCTTACACAGATACGCAGTATTTT. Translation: CASSPVEGRAYTDTQYF.

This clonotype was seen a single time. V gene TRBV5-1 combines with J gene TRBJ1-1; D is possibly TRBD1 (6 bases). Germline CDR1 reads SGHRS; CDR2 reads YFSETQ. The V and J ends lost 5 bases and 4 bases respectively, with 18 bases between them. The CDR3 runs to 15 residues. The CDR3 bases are TGCGCCAGCAGGGGGACATTCCAGGCGAGCACTGAAGCTTTCTTT. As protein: CASRGTFQASTEAFF.

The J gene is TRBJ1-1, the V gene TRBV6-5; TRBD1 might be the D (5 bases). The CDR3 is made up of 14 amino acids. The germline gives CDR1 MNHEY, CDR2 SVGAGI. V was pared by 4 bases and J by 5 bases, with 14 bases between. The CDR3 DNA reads TGTGCCAGCAGTTTGCAGGGTTTAGTAACTGAAGCTTTCTTT. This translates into CASSLQGLVTEAFF.

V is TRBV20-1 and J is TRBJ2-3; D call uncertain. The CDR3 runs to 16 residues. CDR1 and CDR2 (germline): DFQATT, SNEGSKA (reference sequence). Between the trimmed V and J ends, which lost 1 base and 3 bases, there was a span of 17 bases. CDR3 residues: CSARVGHLKGTDTQYF. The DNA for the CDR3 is TGCAGTGCTAGAGTCGGGCACTTAAAGGGTACAGATACGCAGTATTTT.